This note documents a single T cell receptor beta chain sequence. The CDR3 has 20 residues. V lost 4 bases, J lost 1 base, and 27 bases lay in between. Germline V gene lookup returns CDR1 MRHNA and CDR2 SNTAGT. Deep-level assay runs were performed. Generated by immunoSEQ multiplex PCR, the TCRdb table keeps only in-frame clones and is missing some. The table records 2.5 million or so clones, more than 90% of them present only once. These data come from a study of shared clonotypes between healthy human individuals. Partitioning of CD4+ cells yielded a CD45RA+ naive subset and a CD45RA-negative memory subset.

Sequencing was done on a sample of naive CD4+ T cells sorted from blood. Regarding subset: CD45RA+ positively selected. V gene TRBV6-4 combines with J gene TRBJ2-3, with a tentative D call TRBD2 (5 bases). The sequence came from a young man in good health. The CDR3 sequence: CASSAQKLLETHSRTDTQYF. The DNA for the CDR3 is TGTGCCAGCAGTGCCCAAAAGCTACTAGAAACTCACTCCCGCACAGATACGCAGTATTTT.